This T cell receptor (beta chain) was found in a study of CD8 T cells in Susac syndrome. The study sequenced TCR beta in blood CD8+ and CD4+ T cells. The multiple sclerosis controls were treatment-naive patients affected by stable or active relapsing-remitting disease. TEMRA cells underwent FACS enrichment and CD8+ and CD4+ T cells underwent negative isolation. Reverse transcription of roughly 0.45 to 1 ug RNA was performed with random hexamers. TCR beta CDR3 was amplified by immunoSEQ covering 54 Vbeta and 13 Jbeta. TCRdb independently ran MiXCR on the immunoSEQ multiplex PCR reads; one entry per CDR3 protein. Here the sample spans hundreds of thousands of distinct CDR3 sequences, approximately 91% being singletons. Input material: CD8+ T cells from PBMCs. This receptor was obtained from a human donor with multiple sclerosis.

Written as DNA, the CDR3 is TGTGCCAGCAGTTATGGGCAGAACAATGAGCAGTTCTTC. The encoded protein is CASSYGQNNEQFF. This rearrangement joins TRBV6-2 or TRBV6-3 to TRBJ2-1, with D uncertain. Germline CDR1 is MNHEY and CDR2 is SVGEGT. V lost 3 bases and J lost 5, with 8 bases in between. The CDR3 loop spans 13 amino acids.